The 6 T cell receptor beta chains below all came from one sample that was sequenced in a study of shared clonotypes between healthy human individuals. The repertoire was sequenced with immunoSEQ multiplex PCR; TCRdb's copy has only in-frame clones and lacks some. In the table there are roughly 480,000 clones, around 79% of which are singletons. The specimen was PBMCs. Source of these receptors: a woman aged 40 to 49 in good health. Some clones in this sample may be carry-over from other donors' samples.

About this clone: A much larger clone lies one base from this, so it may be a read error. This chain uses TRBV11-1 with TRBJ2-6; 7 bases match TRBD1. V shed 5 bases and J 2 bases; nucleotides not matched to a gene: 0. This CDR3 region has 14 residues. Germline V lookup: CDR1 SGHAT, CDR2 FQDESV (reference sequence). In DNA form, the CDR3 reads TGTGCCAGCAGCGACAGGGCTGGGGCCAACGTCCTGACTTTC. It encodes CASSDRAGANVLTF. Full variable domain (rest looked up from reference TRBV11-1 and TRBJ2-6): EAEVAQSPRYKITEKSQAVAFWCDPISGHATLYWYRQILGQGPELLVQFQDESVVDDSQLPKDRFSAERLKGVDSTLKIQPAELGDSAMYLCASSDRAGANVLTFGAGSRLTVL.

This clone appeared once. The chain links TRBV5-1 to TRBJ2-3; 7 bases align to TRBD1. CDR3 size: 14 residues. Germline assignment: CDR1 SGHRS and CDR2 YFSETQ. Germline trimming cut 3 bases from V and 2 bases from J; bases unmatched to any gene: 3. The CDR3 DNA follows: TGCGCCAGCAGCTCCGGGACAGCCACAGATACGCAGTATTTT. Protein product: CASSSGTATDTQYF. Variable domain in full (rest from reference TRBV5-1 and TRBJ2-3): KAGVTQTPRYLIKTRGQQVTLSCSPISGHRSVSWYQQTPGQGLQFLFEYFSETQRNKGNFPGRFSGRQFSNSRSEMNVSTLELGDSALYLCASSSGTATDTQYFGPGTRLTVL.

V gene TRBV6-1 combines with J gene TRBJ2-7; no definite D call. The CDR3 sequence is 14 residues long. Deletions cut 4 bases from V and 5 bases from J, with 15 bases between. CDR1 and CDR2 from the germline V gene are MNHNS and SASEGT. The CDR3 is CASSVSSELDEQYF. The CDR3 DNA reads TGTGCCAGCAGTGTTTCATCTGAGTTGGACGAGCAGTACTTC.

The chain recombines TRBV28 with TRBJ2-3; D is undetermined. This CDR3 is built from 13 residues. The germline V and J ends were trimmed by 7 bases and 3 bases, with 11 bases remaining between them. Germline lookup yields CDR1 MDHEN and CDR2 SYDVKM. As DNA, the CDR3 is TGTGCCAGCACCGAATATAGAACAGATACGCAGTATTTT. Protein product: CASTEYRTDTQYF. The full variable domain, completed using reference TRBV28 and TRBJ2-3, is DVKVTQSSRYLVKRTGEKVFLECVQDMDHENMFWYRQDPGLGLRLIYFSYDVKMKEKGDIPEGYSVSREKKERFSLILESASTNQTSMYLCASTEYRTDTQYFGPGTRLTVL.

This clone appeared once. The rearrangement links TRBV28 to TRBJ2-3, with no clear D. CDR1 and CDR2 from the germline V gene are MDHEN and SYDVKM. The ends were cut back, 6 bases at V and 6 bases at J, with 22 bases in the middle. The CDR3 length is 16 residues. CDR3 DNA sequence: TGTGCCAGCAGCGCCCGATACAAATCCCCCGTGGATACGCAGTATTTT. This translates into CASSARYKSPVDTQYF. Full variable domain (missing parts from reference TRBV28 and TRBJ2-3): DVKVTQSSRYLVKRTGEKVFLECVQDMDHENMFWYRQDPGLGLRLIYFSYDVKMKEKGDIPEGYSVSREKKERFSLILESASTNQTSMYLCASSARYKSPVDTQYFGPGTRLTVL.

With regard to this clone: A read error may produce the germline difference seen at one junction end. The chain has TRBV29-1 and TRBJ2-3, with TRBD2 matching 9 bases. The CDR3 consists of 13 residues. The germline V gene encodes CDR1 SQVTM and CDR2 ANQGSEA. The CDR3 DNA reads TGCAGCGTTAAGACTAGCGGCACAGATACGCAGTGTTTT. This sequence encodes CSVKTSGTDTQCF.